The subject of this entry is one T cell receptor beta chain. Its antigen remains unknown. A much larger clone is a single base away; this may be a read error. Amplification of TCR alpha and beta CDR3 regions from RNA used iRepertoire nested multiplex PCR. TCRdb reprocessed the multiplex PCR reads with MiXCR, giving one entry per CDR3 protein. The data show about 130,000 distinct CDR3 sequences, 20% to 25% seen once. This entry belongs to a study of glioma-infiltrating T cells. Broader study findings: Tissue and blood shared very few CDR3 sequences.

The CDR3 contains 16 residues. Germline values: CDR1 MNHEY, CDR2 SVGEGT. The TCR sequence derives from a human donor with low-grade glioma or glioblastoma, undergoing nonglioma brain surgery, or in good health (not recorded which). The sequenced sample consisted of glioma tissue, nonneoplastic brain tissue, or PBMCs (not recorded which). V is TRBV6-2 or TRBV6-3 and J is TRBJ2-5; 7 bases are a match to TRBD1. CDR3 amino acids: CASSPQTGWGQEAQYF. CDR3 sequence (DNA): TGTGCCAGCAGTCCCCAGACAGGGTGGGGGCAAGAGGCCCAGTACTTC.